A single sample gave rise to the 23 T cell receptor beta chains below, sequenced in a study of T cell responses to AZD1222 COVID-19 vaccine. Clones were read by immunoSEQ multiplex PCR, and TCRdb kept only the in-frame ones, dropping some. The profile covers 85,000 to 130,000 clones, with over 80% appearing a single time and about 8.7% taken by the ten largest. Sequences were derived from peripheral blood, sampled on day 0 of AZD1222 vaccination. The receptors stem from an adult in good health.

This chain links TRBV4-1 with TRBJ2-3; perhaps TRBD2 as D (5 bases). Trimming took off 4 bases at V and 1 base at J, with 21 bases between the two ends. The CDR3 runs to 18 residues. The germline CDR1 and CDR2 sequences are MGHRA and YSYEKL. The DNA of the CDR3 is TGCGCCAGCAGCCTGAGGATATTAAGCGGAGACGGCACAGATACGCAGTATTTT. It encodes CASSLRILSGDGTDTQYF.

This rearrangement joins TRBV7-3 to TRBJ2-1, with 10 positions matching TRBD2. Trimming removed 3 bases from V and 7 bases from J; junction bases left unmatched: 3. The CDR3 loop spans 14 amino acids. Germline V lookup: CDR1 SGHTA, CDR2 FQGTGA. CDR3 in DNA: TGTGCCAGCAGCTTGGGACTAGCGAGTAATGAGCAGTTCTTC. Translation: CASSLGLASNEQFF.

The rearrangement uses TRBV5-6 and TRBJ2-7, with D hard to call. V was trimmed by 4 bases and J by 0 bases, leaving 11 bases between them. The CDR3 contains 14 residues. In germline, CDR1 is SGHDT, CDR2 YYEEEE. The CDR3 spells CASSRRKSSYEQYF. DNA of the CDR3: TGTGCCAGCAGCCGACGGAAGAGCTCCTACGAGCAGTACTTC.

V is TRBV3-1 (or the pseudogene TRBV3-2) and J is TRBJ1-5, with a weak D call TRBD1 (5 bases). The CDR3 has 15 amino acids. Germline CDR1 and CDR2: LGHDT and YNNKEL (reference sequence). Deletions cut 0 bases from V and 7 bases from J, with 13 bases between. DNA of the CDR3: TGTGCCAGCAGCCAAGAAGGAGGGGATCGACAGCCCCAGCATTTT. This translates into CASSQEGGDRQPQHF.

The chain combines TRBV6-5 with TRBJ2-2; 10 bases line up with TRBD1. The CDR3 runs to 15 residues. CDR1 and CDR2 (germline): MNHEY, SVGAGI. J gave up 4 bases and V 9 bases, and 8 bases lay outside the gene matches. This CDR3 reads CASGTGDRRTGELFF. The CDR3 region has the DNA TGTGCCAGTGGGACAGGGGACAGGCGCACCGGGGAGCTGTTTTTT.

This clone was picked up one time. The rearrangement links TRBV6-5 to TRBJ2-3; D is unresolved. The CDR3 sequence is 16 residues long. Germline CDR1 MNHEY, CDR2 SVGAGI. Trimming left V 1 base short and J 3 bases short, with 14 bases between. As DNA, the CDR3 is TGTGCCAGCAGTTACTGGGGTTACAGCCGGACAGATACGCAGTATTTT. Encoded protein: CASSYWGYSRTDTQYF.

The genes are TRBV27 and TRBJ2-7; 9 nucleotides agree with TRBD1. CDR1 is MNHEY and CDR2 is SMNVEV in the germline V gene (reference sequence). The CDR3 has 15 residues. Trimming took 6 bases from V and 3 from J; bases not matched to a gene: 9. Here the CDR3 DNA reads TGTGCCAGCAGGGCCCCGGGACAGGGTAGCTACGAGCAGTACTTC. It codes for CASRAPGQGSYEQYF.

This clone was seen a handful of times. The chain joins TRBV9 to TRBJ2-3; no clear D. The V gene's germline CDR1 is SGDLS and CDR2 YYNGEE. This CDR3 comprises 10 residues. V was clipped by 10 bases and J by 3 bases, with 6 bases between them. CDR3 sequence (DNA): TGTGCCGGAGTGACAGATACGCAGTATTTT. Translated, it gives CAGVTDTQYF.

V usage is TRBV19 and J usage is TRBJ2-3, with D possibly matching TRBD2 (7 bases). This CDR3 has 15 residues. The V end was cut by 6 bases, the J end by 4 bases, with 17 bases between. Germline V gene sequence: CDR1 LNHDA, CDR2 SQIVND (reference sequence). CDR3: CASRFRGAGSDTQYF. As DNA, the CDR3 is TGTGCCAGTAGGTTCCGGGGGGCCGGGTCAGATACGCAGTATTTT.

This clone was observed once. The junction and the germline gene differ at one end; a read error may be behind it. The chain links TRBV28 to TRBJ1-2; 9 nucleotides match TRBD1. This CDR3 is 11 amino acids long. Germline V lookup: CDR1 MDHEN, CDR2 SYDVKM. CDR3 in DNA: TGTGCCAGCAGTCCCGGACAGGGGACCCACTTC. Encoded protein: CASSPGQGTHF.

V is TRBV5-6 and J is TRBJ1-4; 9 bases line up with TRBD1. Germline-derived CDR1 and CDR2 are SGHDT and YYEEEE. After removal of 1 base from V and 0 bases from J, the junction contained 1 base not matched to a gene. The CDR3 is 16 residues long. The DNA for the CDR3 is TGTGCCAGCAGCTTGAGGACAGGGGCAACTAATGAAAAACTGTTTTTT. Its translation is CASSLRTGATNEKLFF.

The chain has TRBV4-3 and TRBJ1-5; 7 bases are shared with TRBD1. Trimming at V came to 3 bases and at J to 3 bases, leaving 5 bases not matched to a gene. The CDR3 is made up of 15 amino acids. In germline, CDR1 is LGHNA, CDR2 YSLEER. This CDR3 is CASSQDTGVNQPQHF. CDR3 sequence (DNA): TGCGCCAGCAGCCAGGACACAGGGGTCAATCAGCCCCAGCATTTT.

The chain links TRBV9 to TRBJ1-4; D is possibly TRBD1 (5 bases). V lost 0 bases, J lost 4 bases, and 16 bases lay in between. In germline, CDR1 is SGDLS, CDR2 YYNGEE. The CDR3 runs 17 residues. The CDR3 spells CASSVGVGRANNEKLFF. In DNA form, the CDR3 reads TGTGCCAGCAGCGTAGGAGTTGGCAGGGCCAATAATGAAAAACTGTTTTTT.

This clone showed up just a few times. The rearrangement uses TRBV19 and TRBJ1-2, with D unresolved. CDR1 LNHDA and CDR2 SQIVND come from the germline V gene (reference sequence). The V end was cut by 3 bases, the J end by 4 bases, with 18 bases between. The CDR3 spans 16 residues. CDR3 in DNA: TGTGCCAGTAGTATCCCGTACCGGGCCGAGGTCTATGGCTACACCTTC. Protein: CASSIPYRAEVYGYTF.

The chain is built from TRBV10-3 and TRBJ1-4, with D tentatively TRBD1 (6 bases). Trimming stripped 5 bases from V and 5 bases from J, with 15 bases between. CDR1 ENHRY and CDR2 SYGVKD come from the germline V gene. The CDR3 is made up of 15 amino acids. The CDR3 spells CAISPAGEGNEKLFF. DNA of the CDR3: TGTGCCATCAGTCCAGCAGGGGAGGGGAATGAAAAACTGTTTTTT.

CDR3 amino acids: CASSKGGTGGRGSNQPQHF. CDR3 DNA: TGTGCCAGCAGCAAAGGGGGGACAGGGGGCAGAGGAAGCAATCAGCCCCAGCATTTT. The V call is TRBV21-1, the J call TRBJ1-5; the table's D call TRBD1 went unverified against the DNA. TRBV21-1 is described as a pseudogene. This CDR3 comprises 19 residues.

The rearrangement uses TRBV4-3 and TRBJ2-1, with TRBD2 identical over 9 bases. The germline V gene has CDR1 LGHNA and CDR2 YSLEER. J lost 4 bases, V lost 0 bases, and 13 bases had no gene match. The CDR3 length is 19 residues. The chain's CDR3 is CASSQDLRGGLNFYNEQFF. Here the CDR3 DNA reads TGCGCCAGCAGCCAAGATCTGCGGGGGGGCCTTAACTTTTACAATGAGCAGTTCTTC.

The V call is TRBV27, the J call TRBJ2-7, with TRBD1 matching over 9 bases. The CDR3 extends over 18 amino acids. Germline lookup yields CDR1 MNHEY and CDR2 SMNVEV (reference sequence). After removal of 5 bases from V and 4 bases from J, the junction contained 18 bases not matched to a gene. The CDR3 DNA sequence: TGTGCCAGCAGTGCGAAAGCTACAGGGGGCTTTATACGATACGAGCAGTACTTC. Translated, it gives CASSAKATGGFIRYEQYF.

J is TRBJ1-1 and V is TRBV18; 12 bases align to TRBD1. CDR3 length: 13 residues. Germline V gene lookup returns CDR1 KGHSH and CDR2 LQKENI. This CDR3 reads CVGTGGMNTEAFF. CDR3 nucleotide sequence: TGTGTGGGGACAGGGGGCATGAACACTGAAGCTTTCTTT.

This clone was counted a single time. This clone may be a read error of a much larger clone one base away. The chain is built from TRBV6-2 or TRBV6-3 and TRBJ1-2; 9 nucleotides agree with TRBD1. This CDR3 has 13 amino acids. Germline V gene lookup returns CDR1 MNHEY and CDR2 SVGEGT. After removal of 6 bases from V and 5 bases from J, the junction contained 4 bases not matched to a gene. CDR3 coding DNA: TGTGCCAGCAGCCAGGGACAGGGATATGGCTACACCTTC. It is translated as CASSQGQGYGYTF.

V and J are TRBV4-3 and TRBJ2-6, with D perhaps assigned TRBD1 or TRBD2 (6 bases each). The CDR3 extends over 17 amino acids. Germline CDR1 and CDR2: LGHNA and YSLEER. V shed 0 bases and J shed 3 bases, with 12 bases lying between them. The CDR3 reads CASSQDGGRFGANVLTF. The CDR3 DNA follows: TGCGCCAGCAGCCAAGATGGGGGGCGTTTTGGGGCCAACGTCCTGACTTTC.

CDR3 sequence: CASSLAPGGGYGYTF. Written as DNA, the CDR3 is TGTGCCAGCAGCTTAGCCCCGGGGGGCGGGTATGGCTACACCTTC. This chain links TRBV7-2 with TRBJ1-2, with D perhaps TRBD1 (6 bases). The CDR3 consists of 15 residues. CDR1 is SGHTA and CDR2 is FQGNSA in the germline V gene. The V gene lost 0 bases and the J gene lost 5 bases, with 13 bases spanning the gap.

This rearrangement joins TRBV21-1 to TRBJ2-1; the D segment call TRBD2 is taken from the table without a DNA check. TRBV21-1 is marked as a pseudogene. The CDR3 has 14 residues. The CDR3 region is CASRQRGVPAEQFF. The CDR3 coding sequence is TGTGCCAGCAGGCAGCGGGGGGTCCCCGCGGAGCAGTTCTTC.